These T cell receptor beta chains were read from a single sample in a study of neurological immune-mediated disorders. TCRdb ran MiXCR on the 5' RACE reads and lists one entry per CDR3 protein. The profile shows 35,000 to 50,000 distinct CDR3 sequences, 2% to 2.5% of them singletons. What was sequenced was PBMCs. The receptors derive from a man between 45 and 60 years old with multiple sclerosis. Each CDR3 is given with its conserved first and last residue. A D gene is named only where the DNA matches it firmly. Expanded clones are given a class, and other clones once, few, many or no size at all.

clone size,J gene,D gene,V gene,CDR3 DNA,CDR3 protein
many,TRBJ2-7,NA,TRBV11-3,TGTGCCAGCAGCTCTTGGATCGTTAGCTCCTACGAGCAGTACTTC,CASSSWIVSSYEQYF
many,TRBJ2-5,NA,TRBV3-1,TGTGCCAGCAGCCAAACAGCGGGTGAGACCCAGTACTTC,CASSQTAGETQYF
many,TRBJ2-1,TRBD2,TRBV6-5,TGTGCCAGCAGTTACTGGAGACTAGCGGGGGGTTATGAGCAGTTCTTC,CASSYWRLAGGYEQFF
many,TRBJ1-4,NA,TRBV5-1,TGCGCCAGCAGCTTGCGTGGGAGCAATGAAAAACTGTTTTTT,CASSLRGSNEKLFF
many,TRBJ2-1,NA,TRBV5-1,TGCGCCAGCAGCTTGGATCCCGGGAGCTCCTACAATGAGCAGTTCTTC,CASSLDPGSSYNEQFF
many,TRBJ1-1,NA,TRBV7-9,TGTGCCAGCAGCTTCGGGGATACTGAAGCTTTCTTT,CASSFGDTEAFF
many,TRBJ1-5,TRBD1,TRBV5-1,TGCGCCAGCAGCACCGGACAGGGGGATCAGCCCCAGCATTTT,CASSTGQGDQPQHF
many,TRBJ1-1,NA,TRBV29-1,TGCAGCGTTGGGGGACGCGACACTGAAGCTTTCTTT,CSVGGRDTEAFF
many,TRBJ2-5,NA,TRBV5-6,TGTGCCAGCAGCGTTAGACAGGGACTAAACCAAGAGACCCAGTACTTC,CASSVRQGLNQETQYF
medium-sized,TRBJ2-7,NA,TRBV20-1,TGCAGTGCTAATTCCCCGGGCCCCTCCTACGAGCAGTACTTC,CSANSPGPSYEQYF
many,TRBJ2-7,NA,TRBV20-1,TGCAGTGCTAGAAGGCAGGGTGTCTACGAGCAGTACTTC,CSARRQGVYEQYF
many,TRBJ1-2,NA,TRBV7-8,TGTGCCAGCAGCCAGGGACGGGATGTATATGGCTACACCTTC,CASSQGRDVYGYTF
many,TRBJ1-5,NA,TRBV7-2,TGTGCCAGCAGCTTATCCCCCAATCAGCCCCAGCATTTT,CASSLSPNQPQHF
once,TRBJ1-6,NA,TRBV9,TGTGCCAGCAGCGTAGAGGGCCTTGGGAATTCACCCCTCCACTTT,CASSVEGLGNSPLHF
many,TRBJ2-1,NA,TRBV12-3/TRBV12-4,TGTGCCAGCAGCCCCGAGGGGCTACCGTTCTTC,CASSPEGLPFF
many,TRBJ1-2,NA,TRBV20-1,TGCAGTGCTAGAGATCGGTCAGGGAACTATGGCTACACCTTC,CSARDRSGNYGYTF
many,TRBJ1-1,NA,TRBV7-6,TGTGCCAGCAGCTTTGGGCAAGACACTGAAGCTTTCTTT,CASSFGQDTEAFF
many,TRBJ2-7,NA,TRBV5-1,TGCGCCAGCAGCGCACAGGGTTCAACCTCCTACGAGCAGTACTTC,CASSAQGSTSYEQYF
many,TRBJ1-1,NA,TRBV5-6,TGTGCCAGCAGCTTGGCCAGGAACACTGAAGCTTTCTTT,CASSLARNTEAFF
many,TRBJ1-3,NA,TRBV5-1,TGCGCCAGCAGCCTCGGGGCTGGAAACACCATATATTTT,CASSLGAGNTIYF
many,TRBJ2-7,TRBD2,TRBV14,TGTGCCAGCAGCCAAGAGGGGCTAGCGGGGGACTATAACCACGAGCAGTACTTC,CASSQEGLAGDYNHEQYF
many,TRBJ2-5,NA,TRBV5-6,TGTGCCAGCAGCTCACTGGCGGCAGAGACCCAGTACTTC,CASSSLAAETQYF
many,TRBJ2-7,NA,TRBV10-3,TGTGCCATCAGTGGGGCCAGGCACTCCTACGAGCAGTACTTC,CAISGARHSYEQYF
many,TRBJ2-3,TRBD1,TRBV7-2,TGTGCCAGCAGCTTTACCGGGACAGGGAGAGCAGATACGCAGTATTTT,CASSFTGTGRADTQYF
many,TRBJ2-3,NA,TRBV7-6,TGTGCCAGCAGCCGAACTAGCACAGATACGCAGTATTTT,CASSRTSTDTQYF
many,TRBJ1-6,NA,TRBV5-1,TGCGCCAGCAGCTTGGGTAGCGGAGATTCACCCCTCCACTTT,CASSLGSGDSPLHF
many,TRBJ1-1,NA,TRBV18,TGTGCCAGCTCACCCAATGGGGGAGTCACTGAAGCTTTCTTT,CASSPNGGVTEAFF
NA,TRBJ2-1,NA,TRBV7-2,TGTGCCAGCAACATTGGGGGCAACTACAATGAGCAGTTCTTC,CASNIGGNYNEQFF
many,TRBJ2-7,TRBD2,TRBV12-3/TRBV12-4,TGTGCCAGCAGTTTGGCCTCGGGACTAGCGGGGGCCTACGAGCAGTACTTC,CASSLASGLAGAYEQYF
many,TRBJ2-5,NA,TRBV9,TGTGCCAGCAGCGTAGTGGGCGGGACTGAGACCCAGTACTTC,CASSVVGGTETQYF
many,TRBJ2-7,NA,TRBV5-1,TGCGCCAGCAGCTTACGGGACACCCCCTACGAGCAGTACTTC,CASSLRDTPYEQYF
many,TRBJ2-3,NA,TRBV29-1,TGCAGCGTTGATCGGTTTATTGTGAGGGCAGATACGCAGTATTTT,CSVDRFIVRADTQYF
few,TRBJ1-5,NA,TRBV12-3/TRBV12-4,TGTGCCAGCAGTGGAATTAATCAGCCCCAGAATTTT,CASSGINQPQNF
many,TRBJ1-5,NA,TRBV7-6,TGTGCCAGCAGCTCAGGGGCGTGGATGCCCCAGCATTTT,CASSSGAWMPQHF
many,TRBJ2-7,NA,TRBV7-9,TGTGCCAGCAGCTTCCTTAACAGCCCCGGGCAGTACTTC,CASSFLNSPGQYF
many,TRBJ2-2,NA,TRBV5-1,TGCGCCAGCAGCTGGCGTGGGTCCGGGGACACCGGGGAGCTGTTTTTT,CASSWRGSGDTGELFF
many,TRBJ2-3,NA,TRBV5-1,TGCGCCAGCAGCCCAGGACAGAGCACAGATACGCAGTATTTT,CASSPGQSTDTQYF
many,TRBJ2-2,TRBD2,TRBV5-6,TGTGCCAGCAGACTAGCGGGGGTCACCGGGGAGCTGTTTTTT,CASRLAGVTGELFF
many,TRBJ1-2,NA,TRBV4-1,TGCGCCAGCAGCCATGCAGGGGTTGCGGCTAACTATGGCTACACCTTC,CASSHAGVAANYGYTF
many,TRBJ2-5,NA,TRBV6-5,TGTGCCAGCACAACGTGGACTCAAGAGACCCAGTACTTC,CASTTWTQETQYF
many,TRBJ2-3,NA,TRBV4-3,TGCGCCAGCAGCCAGACCCAGTTTTTAGGTACGCAGTATTTT,CASSQTQFLGTQYF
many,TRBJ1-5,TRBD1,TRBV12-3/TRBV12-4,TGTGCCAGCAGTTCCCAGGAGACAGGGGCAAATCAGCCCCAGCATTTT,CASSSQETGANQPQHF
many,TRBJ2-2,NA,TRBV12-3/TRBV12-4,TGTGCCAGCAGAGGGATACGGGCAGGGCGGGAGCTGTTTTTT,CASRGIRAGRELFF
NA,TRBJ2-6,NA,TRBV14,TGTGCCAGCAGCCATCGGCCTGGGGCCAACGTCCTGACTTTC,CASSHRPGANVLTF
many,TRBJ2-7,TRBD2,TRBV5-1,TGCGCCAGCAGCTTGGCACTAGCGGGGGGATTCGGCGAGCAGTACTTC,CASSLALAGGFGEQYF
many,TRBJ2-7,TRBD1,TRBV20-1,TGCAGTGCTACCGGGACAGGGGGATACCACGAGCAGTACTTC,CSATGTGGYHEQYF
NA,TRBJ1-2,NA,TRBV6-6,TGTGCCAGCAGTTATGACAGCAACTATGGCTACACCTTC,CASSYDSNYGYTF
many,TRBJ1-2,NA,TRBV5-1,TGCGCCAGCAGCTTTTCGGTGGTAGTGGGTGGCGATGGCTACACCTTC,CASSFSVVVGGDGYTF
NA,TRBJ1-5,TRBD1,TRBV2,TGTGCCAGCACTGGGACAGACTTTAATCAGCCCCAGAATTTT,CASTGTDFNQPQNF
many,TRBJ1-6,NA,TRBV20-1,TGCAGTGCTAGAGATCAGAGAGCGCGGCAGGGACGTTCACCCCTCCACTTT,CSARDQRARQGRSPLHF
NA,TRBJ2-3,NA,TRBV7-2,TGTGCCAGCAGCTTAGTTATGGGGAGCACAGATACGCAGTATTTT,CASSLVMGSTDTQYF
many,TRBJ1-5,NA,TRBV7-2,TGTGCCAGCAGCTTAGTGGACAATCAGCCCCAGAATTTT,CASSLVDNQPQNF
many,TRBJ1-2,NA,TRBV10-3,TGTGCCATCAGTGACCCACAGGACGTCTATGGCTACACCTTC,CAISDPQDVYGYTF
many,TRBJ1-2,NA,TRBV20-1,TGCAGTGCTCCTACCTATGGCTACACCTTC,CSAPTYGYTF
many,TRBJ1-2,NA,TRBV4-2,TGTGCCAGCAGCCAAAGGACGGAGGCCTCTAACTATGGCTACACCTTC,CASSQRTEASNYGYTF
many,TRBJ1-1,NA,TRBV5-1,TGCGCCAGCAGCTTGCCCGCGGGGACTGAAGCTTTCTTT,CASSLPAGTEAFF
many,TRBJ1-1,NA,TRBV2,TGTGCCAGCGGACTCGGAGGGGTGATTGGAACTGAAGCTTTCTTT,CASGLGGVIGTEAFF
few,TRBJ2-7,TRBD1,TRBV7-9,TGTGCCAGCAGCTTCGGACAGGGTTGGGAGCAGTACTTC,CASSFGQGWEQYF
many,TRBJ1-6,NA,TRBV7-2,TGTGCCAGCAGCCCAGAGGATTCACCCCTCCACTTT,CASSPEDSPLHF
many,TRBJ2-3,TRBD2,TRBV5-1,TGCGCCAGCAGCAGAGGGATAGCGGGAAGGGGCACAGATACGCAGTATTTT,CASSRGIAGRGTDTQYF